This T cell receptor (beta chain) was captured by sequencing in a study of shared T cell receptors in the human thymus. The CDR3 is 13 amino acids. Germline CDR1 is GTSNPN and CDR2 is SVGIG (reference sequence). J was trimmed by 9 bases and V by 3 bases; bases with no gene match: 8. The data were produced by immunoSEQ multiplex PCR, yet TCRdb's version contains in-frame clones alone and is incomplete. The sample holds under 450,000 clones, approximately 95% seen once. Sequencing was performed on thymocytes. The V gene is TRBV30, the J gene TRBJ1-5; 7 positions agree with TRBD1. This TCR was recovered from a human donor. CDR3: CAWSPGQFGPQHF. CDR3 nucleotides: TGTGCCTGGAGCCCGGGACAGTTTGGGCCCCAGCATTTT.